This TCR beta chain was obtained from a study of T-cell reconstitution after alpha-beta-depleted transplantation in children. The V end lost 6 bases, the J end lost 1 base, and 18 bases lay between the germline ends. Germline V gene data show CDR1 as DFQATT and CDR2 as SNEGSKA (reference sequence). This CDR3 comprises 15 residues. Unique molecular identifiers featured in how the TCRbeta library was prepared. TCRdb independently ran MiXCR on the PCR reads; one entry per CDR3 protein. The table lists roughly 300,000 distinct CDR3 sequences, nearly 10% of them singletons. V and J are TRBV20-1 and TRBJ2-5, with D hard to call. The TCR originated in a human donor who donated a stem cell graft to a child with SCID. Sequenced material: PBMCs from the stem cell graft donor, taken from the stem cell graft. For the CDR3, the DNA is TGCAGTGCCCCTCTTCTGTCGACTTTCCAAGAGACCCAGTACTTC. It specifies CSAPLLSTFQETQYF.